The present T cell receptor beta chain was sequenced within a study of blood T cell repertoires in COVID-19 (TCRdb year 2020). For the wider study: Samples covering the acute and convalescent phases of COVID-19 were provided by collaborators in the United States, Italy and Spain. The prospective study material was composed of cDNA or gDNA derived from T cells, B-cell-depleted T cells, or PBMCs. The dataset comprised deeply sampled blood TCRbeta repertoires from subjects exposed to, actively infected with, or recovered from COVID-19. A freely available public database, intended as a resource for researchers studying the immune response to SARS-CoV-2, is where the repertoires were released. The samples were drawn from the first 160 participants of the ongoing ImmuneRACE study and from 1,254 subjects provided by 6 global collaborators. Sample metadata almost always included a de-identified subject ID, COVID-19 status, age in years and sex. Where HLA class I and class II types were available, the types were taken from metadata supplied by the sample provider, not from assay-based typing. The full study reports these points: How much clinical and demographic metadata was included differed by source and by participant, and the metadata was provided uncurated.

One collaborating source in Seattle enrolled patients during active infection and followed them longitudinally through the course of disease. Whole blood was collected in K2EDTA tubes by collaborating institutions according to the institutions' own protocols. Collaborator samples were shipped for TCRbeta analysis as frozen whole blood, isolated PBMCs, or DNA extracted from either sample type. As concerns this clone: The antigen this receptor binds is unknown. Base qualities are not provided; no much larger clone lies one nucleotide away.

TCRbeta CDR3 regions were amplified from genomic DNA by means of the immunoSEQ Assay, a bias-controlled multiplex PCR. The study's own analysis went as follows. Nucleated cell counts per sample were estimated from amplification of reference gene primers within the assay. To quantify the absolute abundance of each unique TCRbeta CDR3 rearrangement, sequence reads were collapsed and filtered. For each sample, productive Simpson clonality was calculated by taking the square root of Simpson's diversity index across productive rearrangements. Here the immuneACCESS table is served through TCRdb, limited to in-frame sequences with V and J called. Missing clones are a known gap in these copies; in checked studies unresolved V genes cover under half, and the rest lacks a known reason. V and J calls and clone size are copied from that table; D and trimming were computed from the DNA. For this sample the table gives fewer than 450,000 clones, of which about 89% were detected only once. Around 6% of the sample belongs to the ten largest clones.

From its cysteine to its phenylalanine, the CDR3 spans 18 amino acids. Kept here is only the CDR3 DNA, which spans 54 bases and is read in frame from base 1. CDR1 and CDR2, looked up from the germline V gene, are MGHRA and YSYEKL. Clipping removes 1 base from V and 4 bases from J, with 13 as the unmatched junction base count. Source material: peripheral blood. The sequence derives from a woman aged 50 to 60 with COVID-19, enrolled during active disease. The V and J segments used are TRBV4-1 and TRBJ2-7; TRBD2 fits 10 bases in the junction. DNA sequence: TGCGCCAGCAGCCAAGCCGCAACTAGCGGGAAGAGCGCTTACGAGCAGTACTTC. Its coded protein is CASSQAATSGKSAYEQYF.